The rows below give T cell receptor beta chains drawn from one sample of a study of CD8+ T cells in alopecia areata. Method: immunoSEQ multiplex PCR; TCRdb's copy keeps in-frame clones and lacks some. The sample holds 150,000 to 200,000 clones; around 64% are singletons and the top ten take approximately 10%. Specimen: CD8+ T cells sorted from blood, collected at week 0. The receptors originated from a human donor with alopecia areata. Each CDR3 is given with its conserved first and last residue. D genes are given only for firm matches. Expanded clones are given a class, and other clones once, few, many or no size at all.

clone_size: -; cdr3_length: 14; d_call: -; j_call: TRBJ2-7; v_call: TRBV6-5; cdr3_nt: TGTGCCAGCAGTTACCGAGGCCTCTCCTACGAGCAGTACTTC; cdr3_aa: CASSYRGLSYEQYF
clone_size: -; cdr3_length: 13; d_call: -; j_call: TRBJ1-2; v_call: TRBV9; cdr3_nt: TGTGCCAGCGGGCCGGGCACTAACTATGGCTACACCTTC; cdr3_aa: CASGPGTNYGYTF
clone_size: -; cdr3_length: 15; d_call: -; j_call: TRBJ2-7; v_call: TRBV4-1; cdr3_nt: TGCGCCAGCAGCCAAGGAGATGGGGGGTCCTACGAGCAGTACTTC; cdr3_aa: CASSQGDGGSYEQYF
clone_size: once; cdr3_length: 14; d_call: -; j_call: TRBJ1-1; v_call: TRBV29-1; cdr3_nt: TGCAGCGTTGATGGTATAGGACCTAACACTGAAGCTTTCTTT; cdr3_aa: CSVDGIGPNTEAFF
clone_size: -; cdr3_length: 14; d_call: -; j_call: TRBJ2-3; v_call: TRBV7-9; cdr3_nt: TGTGCCAGCAGCCCGGTGGGGGCCCCAGATACGCAGTATTTT; cdr3_aa: CASSPVGAPDTQYF
clone_size: -; cdr3_length: 10; d_call: -; j_call: TRBJ1-6; v_call: TRBV2; cdr3_nt: TGTGCCAGCTTAGGCAGGGCCCTCCACTTT; cdr3_aa: CASLGRALHF
clone_size: -; cdr3_length: 14; d_call: -; j_call: TRBJ2-7; v_call: TRBV5-1; cdr3_nt: TGCGCCAGCAGCTTGAGCGGGACAGCCTACGAGCAGTACTTC; cdr3_aa: CASSLSGTAYEQYF
clone_size: few; cdr3_length: 15; d_call: TRBD2; j_call: TRBJ2-2; v_call: TRBV7-9; cdr3_nt: TGTGCCAGCAGCTTCCCGGGAGGGGAAGCCGGGGAGCTGTTTTTT; cdr3_aa: CASSFPGGEAGELFF
clone_size: -; cdr3_length: 16; d_call: TRBD2; j_call: TRBJ2-3; v_call: TRBV6-6; cdr3_nt: TGTGCCAGCACCCAGAGGGCGGGGGGGCCGGCAGATACGCAGTATTTT; cdr3_aa: CASTQRAGGPADTQYF
clone_size: -; cdr3_length: 13; d_call: TRBD1; j_call: TRBJ1-2; v_call: TRBV29-1; cdr3_nt: TGCAGCACCCGACAGGGTGGAGACTATGGCTACACCTTC; cdr3_aa: CSTRQGGDYGYTF
clone_size: -; cdr3_length: 14; d_call: -; j_call: TRBJ2-7; v_call: TRBV27; cdr3_nt: TGTGCCAGCAGTCCGCCGGGTCCAAACTACGAGCAGTACTTC; cdr3_aa: CASSPPGPNYEQYF
clone_size: -; cdr3_length: 15; d_call: TRBD2; j_call: TRBJ2-5; v_call: TRBV6-5; cdr3_nt: TGTGCCAGCAGTCAGTGGGGCGGGAGCCAAGAGACCCAGTACTTC; cdr3_aa: CASSQWGGSQETQYF
clone_size: once; cdr3_length: 17; d_call: -; j_call: TRBJ1-6; v_call: TRBV7-9; cdr3_nt: TGTGCCAGCAGCGGACAAACGACAGGACCCAGAAATTCACCCCTCCACTTT; cdr3_aa: CASSGQTTGPRNSPLHF
clone_size: once; cdr3_length: 13; d_call: -; j_call: TRBJ2-7; v_call: TRBV27; cdr3_nt: TGTGCCAGCAGTTTCTCGTCCCAAGACGAGCAGTACTTC; cdr3_aa: CASSFSSQDEQYF
clone_size: -; cdr3_length: 12; d_call: -; j_call: TRBJ2-7; v_call: TRBV7-3; cdr3_nt: TGTGCCAGCAGCCCCGACCAGAGGGAGCAGTACTTC; cdr3_aa: CASSPDQREQYF
clone_size: -; cdr3_length: 15; d_call: TRBD1; j_call: TRBJ1-2; v_call: TRBV25-1; cdr3_nt: TGTGCCAGCAGTGAATACCAAACAGGGGTGTTTGGCTACACCTTC; cdr3_aa: CASSEYQTGVFGYTF
clone_size: -; cdr3_length: 13; d_call: -; j_call: TRBJ2-3; v_call: TRBV13; cdr3_nt: TGTGCCAGCAGCTTAGATAGCACAGATACGCAGTATTTT; cdr3_aa: CASSLDSTDTQYF
clone_size: few; cdr3_length: 14; d_call: -; j_call: TRBJ2-5; v_call: TRBV30; cdr3_nt: TGTGCCTGGAGTGGGGTGCCGAAGGGGGAGACCCAGTACTTC; cdr3_aa: CAWSGVPKGETQYF
clone_size: -; cdr3_length: 13; d_call: TRBD1; j_call: TRBJ1-2; v_call: TRBV7-8; cdr3_nt: TGTGCCAGCACCGATACAGGGGGACATGGCTACACCTTC; cdr3_aa: CASTDTGGHGYTF
clone_size: -; cdr3_length: 14; d_call: -; j_call: TRBJ2-1; v_call: TRBV28; cdr3_nt: TGTGCCATCACGACGACAGAGACCTACAATGAGCAGTTCTTC; cdr3_aa: CAITTTETYNEQFF